This TCR beta chain originates from a study of blood T cell repertoires in COVID-19. Across the whole study: From T cells, B-cell-depleted T cells, or PBMCs came the material, which was cDNA or gDNA.

The length of the CDR3 is 13 residues. Germline loops: CDR1 KGHSH, CDR2 LQKENI. Trimming stripped 3 bases from V and 5 bases from J, with 7 bases between. This clone came up once. Using immunoSEQ multiplex PCR, the repertoire was profiled, and TCRdb retains in-frame clones only, with some absent. The sample lists about 100,000 clones; roughly 90% were seen once. The receptor was isolated from a man between 50 and 59 years old with active COVID-19. The specimen was peripheral blood. The V call is TRBV18, the J call TRBJ1-4; D gene ambiguous. CDR3 loop: CASSPSWNEKLFF. The CDR3, as DNA: TGTGCCAGCTCACCTAGTTGGAATGAAAAACTGTTTTTT.